The rows below give T cell receptor beta chains drawn from one sample of a study of cytomegalovirus exposure and HLA in healthy donors. Sequencing was performed with immunoSEQ multiplex PCR; in TCRdb, only in-frame clones are kept and a portion is missing. The data contain tens of thousands of clones, roughly 70% of them singletons. Sequences were obtained from PBMCs. The receptors shown here come from a man aged 50 to 59 in good health and CMV-seronegative. The conserved cysteine and the conserved F or W are not part of the CDR3 here. A row's size may be missing; if present it is once, few, many or a size class.

TRBJ1-2,TRBV5-1,.,ASSPERNYGYT
TRBJ2-5,TRBV15,.,ATSRDLQGETQY
TRBJ2-7,TRBV19,few,ASSIDLRGYEQY
TRBJ2-3,TRBV7-6,.,ASSLAGTGRDTQY
TRBJ1-6,TRBV5-1,few,ASTNTGTGSSPLH
TRBJ2-7,TRBV4-3,.,ASSQHSSGGANEQY
TRBJ2-7,TRBV5-6,.,ASSYLTRGSYEQY
TRBJ2-7,TRBV4-2,once,ASSARDRGYEQY
TRBJ2-5,TRBV25-1,.,ASRATGDETQY
TRBJ1-5,TRBV28,.,ASSLEQGVLQPQH
TRBJ2-5,TRBV29-1,.,SVVTGIPPSRLAGGYSQETQY
TRBJ1-2,TRBV30,.,AWSDSSYGYT
TRBJ1-6,TRBV30,.,AWKPPGGPYNSPLH
TRBJ2-1,TRBV6-6,.,ASSASGGSDNEQF
TRBJ1-4,TRBV4-3,few,ASSQVPGTQDLEKLF
TRBJ2-6,TRBV5-5,.,ASSLGGQAISGANVLT
TRBJ2-1,TRBV10-3,.,AISESGSGGTDEQF
TRBJ2-3,TRBV6-6,once,ASSFVTGTDTQY
TRBJ2-3,TRBV28,.,ASGLPGLLFDTQY
TRBJ1-5,TRBV9,.,ASSVAQGQPQH
TRBJ1-5,TRBV28,.,ASSPGGVYSNQPQH
TRBJ1-5,TRBV29-1,.,SIRQDSNQPQH
TRBJ2-1,TRBV5-6,few,ASSLGRTNEQF
TRBJ1-1,TRBV5-6,.,ASSSVPGGRFGAF
TRBJ1-5,TRBV6-5,.,ATRRVASNQPQH